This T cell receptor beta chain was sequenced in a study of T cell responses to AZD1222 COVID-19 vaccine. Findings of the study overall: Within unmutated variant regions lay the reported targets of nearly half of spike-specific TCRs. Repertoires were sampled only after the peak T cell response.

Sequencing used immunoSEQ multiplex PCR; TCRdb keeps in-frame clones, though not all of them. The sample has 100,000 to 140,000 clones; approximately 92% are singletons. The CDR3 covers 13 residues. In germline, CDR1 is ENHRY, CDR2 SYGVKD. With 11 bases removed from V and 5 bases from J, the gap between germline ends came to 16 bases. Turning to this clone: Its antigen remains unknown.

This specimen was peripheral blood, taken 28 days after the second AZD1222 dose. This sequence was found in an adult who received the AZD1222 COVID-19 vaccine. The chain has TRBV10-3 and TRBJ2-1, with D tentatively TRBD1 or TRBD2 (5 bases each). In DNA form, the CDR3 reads TGTGCCGCGGCGACGGGGCTAGACAATGAGCAGTTCTTC. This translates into CAAATGLDNEQFF.